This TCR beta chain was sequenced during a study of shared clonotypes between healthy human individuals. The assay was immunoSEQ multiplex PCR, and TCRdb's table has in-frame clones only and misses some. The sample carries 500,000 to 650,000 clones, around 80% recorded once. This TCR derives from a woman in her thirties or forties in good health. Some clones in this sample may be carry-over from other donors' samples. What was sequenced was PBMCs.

The DNA for the CDR3 is TGTGCCAGCAGTTTTGCCAAAAAGGGCAATCAGCCCCAGCATTTT. Amino acid sequence: CASSFAKKGNQPQHF. This sequence joins TRBV28 and TRBJ1-5; the D is unclear. V was cut by 3 bases and J by 2 bases, with 11 bases left in between. This CDR3 contains 15 residues. Germline V gene sequence: CDR1 MDHEN, CDR2 SYDVKM. Variable domain in full (rest from reference TRBV28 and TRBJ1-5): DVKVTQSSRYLVKRTGEKVFLECVQDMDHENMFWYRQDPGLGLRLIYFSYDVKMKEKGDIPEGYSVSREKKERFSLILESASTNQTSMYLCASSFAKKGNQPQHFGDGTRLSIL.